This entry is about one T cell receptor beta chain. Its antigen is currently unknown. This entry belongs to a study of cytomegalovirus exposure and HLA in healthy donors. Study conclusions and caveats: Other equally common chains were less clonally expanded than HLA-associated TCR beta chains, a later analysis showed. It was approximately 160 TCR beta chains that were listed as cytomegalovirus-associated. DRB1 showed the most TCR associations and HLA-C the fewest in a later analysis, as rates varied by HLA locus.

This CDR3 has 15 residues. Germline V lookup: CDR1 MNHEY, CDR2 SVGAGI. V was clipped by 0 bases and J by 5 bases, with 11 bases between them. Amplification used 60 Vbeta primers and 13 Jbeta primers. Produced via immunoSEQ multiplex PCR; TCRdb's table is partial and in-frame only. The repertoire holds some 150,000 clones, with around nine tenths as singletons. The sample comprised PBMCs. The receptor comes from a woman aged 25 to 39 in good health and CMV-seronegative. The gene calls are TRBV6-5 and TRBJ2-1; D is perhaps TRBD2 (5 bases). DNA for the CDR3: TGTGCCAGCAGTTACTCGCGAGGGCCTAACAATGAGCAGTTCTTC. This sequence encodes CASSYSRGPNNEQFF.